This entry is about one T cell receptor beta chain. This sample was taken from a study of shared clonotypes between healthy human individuals. Clones were sequenced by immunoSEQ multiplex PCR, and TCRdb holds only the in-frame ones, with some missing. The repertoire holds a few hundred thousand clones, around three quarters seen once, with approximately 12% in the top ten. With 4 bases removed from V and 5 bases from J, the gap between germline ends came to 14 bases. Germline V gives CDR1 MDHEN, CDR2 SYDVKM. The length of the CDR3 is 14 residues. Sequenced: PBMCs. The gene calls are TRBV28 and TRBJ1-1; the D gene is possibly TRBD1 (5 bases). The receptor was derived from a woman in her thirties or forties in good health. Some clones in this sample may be carry-over from other donors' samples. In DNA form, the CDR3 reads TGTGCCAGCAGTTCCCGGGACCGTAGGACTGAAGCTTTCTTT. Its protein is CASSSRDRRTEAFF.